The next 9 T cell receptor beta chains were all read from a single sample in a study of T cells in Graves' hyperthyroidism and ophthalmopathy. Amplified TCR beta CDR3 regions came from RNA transcripts. HTBI primers drove first-round RT-PCR of the TCR CDR3. TCRdb re-called the multiplex PCR reads with MiXCR, one entry per CDR3 protein. Counted here are hundreds of thousands of distinct CDR3 sequences, 14% occurring once; the ten biggest clones make up approximately 10%. Sequencing was performed on blood. These receptors were collected from a woman between 18 and 29 years old with Graves' hyperthyroidism.

V usage is TRBV6-1 and J usage is TRBJ2-1; no clear D. Germline lookup yields CDR1 MNHNS and CDR2 SASEGT. V lost 6 bases and J 13 bases, leaving 19 bases between the germline ends. CDR3 length: 13 residues. In DNA form, the CDR3 reads TGTGCCAGCAGGGAGTCTCCGTTTCTACCCCAGTTCTTC. Its protein is CASRESPFLPQFF.

The V and J genes are TRBV19 and TRBJ1-1, with TRBD1 matching 8 bases. Germline values: CDR1 LNHDA, CDR2 SQIVND (reference sequence). The ends lost 3 bases at V and 2 bases at J; junction bases unmatched: 11. There are 17 residues in the CDR3. The DNA for the CDR3 is TGTGCCAGTAGTATTCCCGAACGGACAGGGCTTAACACTGAAGCTTTCTTT. Amino acid sequence: CASSIPERTGLNTEAFF.

This clonotype has ten or more counts. This chain joins TRBV11-2 and TRBJ2-2, with no clear D. The CDR3 contains 14 residues. V was pared by 1 base and J by 7 bases, with 10 bases between. Germline CDR1 reads SGHAT; CDR2 reads FQNNGV. CDR3 nucleotides: TGTGCCAGCAGCTTAGTCGAGCGAGACGGGGAGCTGTTTTTT. Its protein is CASSLVERDGELFF.

The chain joins TRBV18 to TRBJ2-3, with D maybe TRBD1 (7 bases). Germline CDR1 reads KGHSH; CDR2 reads LQKENI. With 3 bases removed from V and 6 bases from J, the gap between germline ends came to 16 bases. The CDR3 contains 15 residues. This CDR3 is CASSPSGRGADTQYF. DNA for the CDR3: TGTGCCAGCTCACCTTCCGGCAGGGGGGCCGATACGCAGTATTTT.

This clonotype was counted ten times or more. The chain is built from TRBV12-3 or TRBV12-4 and TRBJ1-3; D is ambiguous. V shed 0 bases and J shed 0 bases, with 9 bases lying between them. The length of the CDR3 is 16 residues. The CDR3 nucleotides are TGTGCCAGCAGTTTAGCGGGCACCCGCTCTGGAAACACCATATATTTT. Translated: CASSLAGTRSGNTIYF.

The rearrangement joins TRBV19 to TRBJ2-7; D unresolved. CDR1 and CDR2 (germline): LNHDA, SQIVND (reference sequence). The CDR3 consists of 15 residues. Between the trimmed V and J ends, which lost 0 bases and 3 bases, there was a span of 12 bases. The CDR3 DNA is TGTGCCAGTAGTATAGAGTGGGGATTAGGCTACGAGCAGTACTTC. It specifies CASSIEWGLGYEQYF.

This clonotype was counted ten times or more. The gene calls are TRBV6-1 and TRBJ1-1; 7 bases align to TRBD1. V lost 6 bases and J lost 0; bases outside the gene matches: 10. The CDR3 is 16 residues long. Per germline, CDR1 MNHNS and CDR2 SASEGT. As DNA, the CDR3 is TGTGCCAGCAGCACTACTCGACAGGGCTTGAACACTGAAGCTTTCTTT. Its translation: CASSTTRQGLNTEAFF.

This clonotype was observed a few times. The V gene is TRBV9, the J gene TRBJ2-7; a weak D match, TRBD1 (5 bases). Germline loops: CDR1 SGDLS, CDR2 YYNGEE. Deletions cut 0 bases from V and 4 bases from J, with 14 bases between. The CDR3 contains 15 residues. The CDR3 loop reads CASSVGSGMGYEQYF. CDR3 coding DNA: TGTGCCAGCAGCGTAGGGTCAGGGATGGGTTACGAGCAGTACTTC.

This clonotype was seen ten or more times. This rearrangement joins TRBV6-1 to TRBJ2-7; a weak D match, TRBD1 (6 bases). V dropped 8 bases and J dropped 3 bases, with 20 bases sitting between them. The CDR3 consists of 15 residues. Per the germline V gene, CDR1 is MNHNS and CDR2 is SASEGT. The CDR3 protein is CASRRQVDRSYEQYF. The CDR3 DNA is TGTGCCAGCCGTCGACAAGTTGACAGGAGCTACGAGCAGTACTTC.